The 11 T cell receptor beta chains given below trace back to one sample, sequenced in a study of vaccination and CD4 T cells after COVID-19. These receptors' antigens are unknown. At the Johns Hopkins FTIC core, DNA taken from cultured CD4+ T cells was sequenced by way of the Oncomine TCR Beta short-read assay. In TCRdb, the PCR reads were re-called with MiXCR into one record per CDR3 protein. The data hold over 8,500 distinct CDR3 sequences, with about 40% observed a single time. Specified treatment: roughly nine-day PBMC culture with coronavirus spike peptide pools or control peptides (ViraFEST assay). Material: CD4+ T cells from blood, cultured in vitro. All receptors come from a human donor who had recovered from COVID-19.

The V gene is TRBV19, the J gene TRBJ2-3; a possible D gene is TRBD2 (7 bases). V was cut by 5 bases and J by 0 bases, with 18 bases left in between. There are 17 residues in the CDR3. Germline assignment: CDR1 LNHDA and CDR2 SQIVND (reference sequence). This CDR3 reads CASSAFGGGSSTDTQYF. CDR3 nucleotide sequence: TGTGCCAGTAGTGCCTTTGGCGGGGGCTCTAGCACAGATACGCAGTATTTT.

The genes are TRBV5-1 and TRBJ2-5; D is unclear. The CDR3 sequence is 11 residues long. Germline loops: CDR1 SGHRS, CDR2 YFSETQ. With 3 bases removed from V and 3 bases from J, the gap between germline ends came to 3 bases. For the CDR3, the DNA is TGCGCCAGCAGCTGGGAAGAGACCCAGTACTTC. Amino acids: CASSWEETQYF.

This clonotype was observed a handful of times. The V call is TRBV7-9, the J call TRBJ1-1; 7 bases are shared with TRBD1. J was trimmed by 0 bases and V by 1 base; bases with no gene match: 5. Germline V gene sequence: CDR1 SEHNR, CDR2 FQNEAQ (reference sequence). This CDR3 spans 16 amino acids. The CDR3 nucleotides read TGTGCCAGCAGCTTAGGGACAGGTCCCATGAACACTGAAGCTTTCTTT. This codes for CASSLGTGPMNTEAFF. Full variable domain (outside the CDR3, taken from reference TRBV7-9 and TRBJ1-1): DTGVSQNPRHKITKRGQNVTFRCDPISEHNRLYWYRQTLGQGPEFLTYFQNEAQLEKSRLLSDRFSAERPKGSFSTLEIQRTEQGDSAMYLCASSLGTGPMNTEAFFGQGTRLTVV.

This clonotype was seen a few times. The rearrangement joins TRBV2 to TRBJ1-5, with 8 nucleotides matching TRBD1. The CDR3 has 13 residues. J was trimmed by 4 bases and V by 8 bases; bases with no gene match: 4. The germline gives CDR1 SNHLY, CDR2 FYNNEI. The CDR3 loop reads CASAGQANQPQHF. The CDR3 nucleotides read TGTGCCAGCGCGGGACAGGCTAATCAGCCCCAGCATTTT.

The CDR3 DNA sequence: TGTGCCAGCAGCCAAGAAGACAGGGACAATCAGCCCCAGCATTTT. It codes for CASSQEDRDNQPQHF. The genes are TRBV14 and TRBJ1-5, with 7 bases aligning to TRBD1. Germline V gene data show CDR1 as SGHDN and CDR2 as FVKESK. Trimming took 0 bases from V and 3 from J; bases not matched to a gene: 2. The CDR3 is 15 amino acids.

This clonotype was counted between two and nine times. The chain recombines TRBV30 with TRBJ1-6, with D perhaps matching TRBD1 (5 bases). This CDR3 comprises 17 residues. V shed 6 bases and J shed 3 bases, with 21 bases lying between them. Germline V gene data show CDR1 as GTSNPN and CDR2 as SVGIG (reference sequence). The CDR3 coding sequence is TGTGCCTGTGTTCTTGAACCGGGACGGGGCTATAATTCACCCCTCCACTTT. Its translation is CACVLEPGRGYNSPLHF.

The rearrangement uses TRBV5-4 and TRBJ2-3; 8 positions agree with TRBD2. Trimming removed 4 bases from V and 2 bases from J; junction bases left unmatched: 3. This CDR3 spans 14 amino acids. CDR1 SGHNT and CDR2 YYREEE come from the germline V gene (reference sequence). The CDR3 DNA follows: TGTGCCAGCAGCACACTAGCGGCCACAGATACGCAGTATTTT. Translating it yields CASSTLAATDTQYF.

This chain uses TRBV7-9 with TRBJ1-1; TRBD1 matches at 8 bases. The junction had 9 bases not matched to a gene; V was cut back by 11 bases and J by 4 bases. The CDR3 is made up of 13 amino acids. CDR1 is SEHNR and CDR2 is FQNEAQ in the germline V gene (reference sequence). In DNA, the CDR3 is TGTGCCCACGACAGGGGTGTGACCACTGAAGCTTTCTTT. Translation: CAHDRGVTTEAFF.

In its sample, this clonotype is large (0.1 to 1%). J is TRBJ1-2 and V is TRBV7-6; D ambiguous. Trimming cost V 6 bases and J 1 base, with 9 bases left between them. The germline gives CDR1 SGHVS, CDR2 FNYEAQ. CDR3 length equals 13 residues. The CDR3 DNA sequence: TGTGCCAGCAGGAGGGCGGATAACTATGGCTACACCTTC. Encoded protein: CASRRADNYGYTF.

V gene TRBV9 combines with J gene TRBJ1-5; a possible D gene is TRBD1 (6 bases). The CDR3 sequence is 15 residues long. Between the trimmed V and J ends, which lost 0 bases and 1 base, there was a span of 8 bases. The germline CDR1 and CDR2 sequences are SGDLS and YYNGEE. The CDR3 DNA reads TGTGCCAGCAGCGTAGGGGGGCTGAGCAATCAGCCCCAGCATTTT. Its translation is CASSVGGLSNQPQHF.

The rearrangement uses TRBV20-1 and TRBJ2-3; D tentatively fits TRBD1 or TRBD2 (6 bases each). This CDR3 has 15 residues. CDR1 and CDR2 from the germline V gene are DFQATT and SNEGSKA (reference sequence). The V end lost 5 bases, the J end lost 0 bases, and 15 bases lay between the germline ends. CDR3 in amino acids: CSAPQVGGSTDTQYF. CDR3 sequence (DNA): TGCAGTGCTCCCCAGGTGGGGGGCAGCACAGATACGCAGTATTTT.